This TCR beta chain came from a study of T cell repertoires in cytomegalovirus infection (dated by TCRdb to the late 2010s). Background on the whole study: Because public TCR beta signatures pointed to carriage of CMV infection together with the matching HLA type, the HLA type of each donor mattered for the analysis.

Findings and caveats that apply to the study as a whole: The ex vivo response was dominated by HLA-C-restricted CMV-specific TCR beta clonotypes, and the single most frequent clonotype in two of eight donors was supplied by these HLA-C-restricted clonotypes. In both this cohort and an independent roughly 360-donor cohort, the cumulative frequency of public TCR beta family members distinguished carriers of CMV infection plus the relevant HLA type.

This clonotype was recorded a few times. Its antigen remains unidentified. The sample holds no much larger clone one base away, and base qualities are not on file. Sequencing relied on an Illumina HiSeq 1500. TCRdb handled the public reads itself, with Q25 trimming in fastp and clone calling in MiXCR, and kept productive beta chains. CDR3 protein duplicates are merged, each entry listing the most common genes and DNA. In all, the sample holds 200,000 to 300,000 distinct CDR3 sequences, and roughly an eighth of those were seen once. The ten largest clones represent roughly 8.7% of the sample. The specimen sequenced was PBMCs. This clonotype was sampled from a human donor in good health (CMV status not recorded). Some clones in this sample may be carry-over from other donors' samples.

Here the CDR3 is given as CASLKEGTAEAFF. The nucleotides read TGTGCCAGCCTAAAGGAAGGGACGGCTGAAGCTTTCTTT. The chain employs TRBV14 and TRBJ1-1, and possibly TRBD1, on 5 matching bases. The CDR3, from cysteine to phenylalanine, totals 13 residues. Only the CDR3 DNA stays, 39 bases, in frame from base 1. V is pared back by 8 bases and J by 6 bases, with 16 bases lying between the germline termini. CDR1 and CDR2, per the germline V gene, are SGHDN and FVKESK.